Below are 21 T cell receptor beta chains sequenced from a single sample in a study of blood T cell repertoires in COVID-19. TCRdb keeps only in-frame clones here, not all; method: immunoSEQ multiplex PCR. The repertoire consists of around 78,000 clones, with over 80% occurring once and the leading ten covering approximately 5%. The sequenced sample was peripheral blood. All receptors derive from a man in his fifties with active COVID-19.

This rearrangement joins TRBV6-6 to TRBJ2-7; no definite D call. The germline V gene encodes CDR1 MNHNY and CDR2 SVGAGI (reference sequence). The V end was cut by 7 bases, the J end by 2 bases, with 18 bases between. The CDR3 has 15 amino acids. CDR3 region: CASTLSGRPPYEQYF. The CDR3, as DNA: TGTGCCAGCACCCTATCAGGCAGGCCTCCCTACGAGCAGTACTTC.

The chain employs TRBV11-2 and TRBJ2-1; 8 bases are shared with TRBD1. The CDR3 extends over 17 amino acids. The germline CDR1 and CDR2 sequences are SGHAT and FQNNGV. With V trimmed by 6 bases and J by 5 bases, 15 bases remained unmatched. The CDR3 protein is CASRPALRQGRHNEQFF. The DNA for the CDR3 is TGTGCCAGCAGACCAGCCTTGCGACAGGGGAGGCACAATGAGCAGTTCTTC.

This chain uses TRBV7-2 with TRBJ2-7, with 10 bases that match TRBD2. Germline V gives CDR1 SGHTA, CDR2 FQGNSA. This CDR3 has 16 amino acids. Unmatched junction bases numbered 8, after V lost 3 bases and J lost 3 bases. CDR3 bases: TGTGCCAGCAGCTTGACGCCTAGCGGGAGCCTCTACGAGCAGTACTTC. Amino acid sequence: CASSLTPSGSLYEQYF.

The CDR3 spells CASSPRTVHSGNTIYF. The CDR3 DNA reads as TGTGCCAGCAGCCCCCGGACAGTACACTCTGGAAACACCATATATTTT. The chain carries TRBV14 and TRBJ1-3, with a possible D match to TRBD1 (6 bases). From germline, CDR1 is SGHDN and CDR2 FVKESK. CDR3 length equals 16 residues. Trimming pared 4 bases from V and 0 bases from J, leaving 13 bases between.

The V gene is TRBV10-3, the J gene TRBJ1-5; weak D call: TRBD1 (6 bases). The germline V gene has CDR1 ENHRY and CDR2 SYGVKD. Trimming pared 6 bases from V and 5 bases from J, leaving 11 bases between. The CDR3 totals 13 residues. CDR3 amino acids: CAIREDRDQPQHF. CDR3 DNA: TGTGCCATCAGGGAGGACAGAGATCAGCCCCAGCATTTT.

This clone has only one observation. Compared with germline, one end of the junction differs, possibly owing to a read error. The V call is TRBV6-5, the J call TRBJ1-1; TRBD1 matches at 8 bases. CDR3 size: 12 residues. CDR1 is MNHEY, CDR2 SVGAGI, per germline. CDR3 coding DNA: TGTGCCAGCAGCCTAAGGCAGGGGGCAGCAATTTTT. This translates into CASSLRQGAAIF.

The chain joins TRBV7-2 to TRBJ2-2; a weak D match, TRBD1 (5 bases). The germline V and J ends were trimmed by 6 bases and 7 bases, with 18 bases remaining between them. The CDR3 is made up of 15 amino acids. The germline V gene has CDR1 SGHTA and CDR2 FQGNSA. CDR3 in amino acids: CASRSGRALYGELFF. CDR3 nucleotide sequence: TGTGCCAGCAGATCCGGCAGGGCGTTGTACGGGGAGCTGTTTTTT.

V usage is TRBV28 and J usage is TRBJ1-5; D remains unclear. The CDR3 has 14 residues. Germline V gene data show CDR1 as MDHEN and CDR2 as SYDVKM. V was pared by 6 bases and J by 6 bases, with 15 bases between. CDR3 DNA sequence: TGTGCCAGCAGCCCTGGACTCACGGGTCAGCCCCAGCATTTT. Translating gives CASSPGLTGQPQHF. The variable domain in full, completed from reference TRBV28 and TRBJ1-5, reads DVKVTQSSRYLVKRTGEKVFLECVQDMDHENMFWYRQDPGLGLRLIYFSYDVKMKEKGDIPEGYSVSREKKERFSLILESASTNQTSMYLCASSPGLTGQPQHFGDGTRLSIL.

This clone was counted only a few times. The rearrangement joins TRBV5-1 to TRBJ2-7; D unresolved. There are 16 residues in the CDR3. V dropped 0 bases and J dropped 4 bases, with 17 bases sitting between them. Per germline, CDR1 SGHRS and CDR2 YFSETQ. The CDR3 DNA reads TGCGCCAGCAGCTTGGCTTCGGGTCCATTTGGGTACGAGCAGTACTTC. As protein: CASSLASGPFGYEQYF.

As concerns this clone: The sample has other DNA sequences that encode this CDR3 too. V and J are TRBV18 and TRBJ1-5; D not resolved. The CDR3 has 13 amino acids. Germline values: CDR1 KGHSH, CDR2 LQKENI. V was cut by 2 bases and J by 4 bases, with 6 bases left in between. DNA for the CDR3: TGTGCCAGCTCACCAGGGCAAAATCAGCCCCAGCATTTT. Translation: CASSPGQNQPQHF.

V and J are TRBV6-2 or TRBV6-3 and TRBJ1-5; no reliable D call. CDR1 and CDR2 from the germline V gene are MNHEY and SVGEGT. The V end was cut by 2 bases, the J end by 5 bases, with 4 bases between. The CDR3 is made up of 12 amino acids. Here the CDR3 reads CASSYRDQPQHF. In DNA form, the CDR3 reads TGTGCCAGCAGTTACCGGGATCAGCCCCAGCATTTT.

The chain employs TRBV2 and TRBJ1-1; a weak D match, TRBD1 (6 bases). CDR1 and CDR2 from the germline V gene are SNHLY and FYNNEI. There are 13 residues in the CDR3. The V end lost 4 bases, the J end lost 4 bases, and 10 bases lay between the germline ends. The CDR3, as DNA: TGTGCCAGCAGTGGGGGGCCGGGCACTGAAGCTTTCTTT. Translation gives CASSGGPGTEAFF.

CDR3 amino acids: CASSLGLAGSEQYF. CDR3 DNA sequence: TGTGCCAGCAGCTTAGGACTAGCGGGGAGCGAGCAGTACTTC. The rearrangement joins TRBV5-6 to TRBJ2-7, with 12 bases fitting TRBD2. From germline, CDR1 is SGHDT and CDR2 YYEEEE. The CDR3 spans 14 residues. V lost 2 bases to trimming and J lost 6 bases; unmatched junction nucleotides: 3.

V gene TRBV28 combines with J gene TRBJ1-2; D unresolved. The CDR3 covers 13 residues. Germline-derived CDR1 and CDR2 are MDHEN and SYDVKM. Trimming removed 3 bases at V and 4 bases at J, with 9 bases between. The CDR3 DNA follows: TGTGCCAGCAGTTTTAAGTTGAGCTATGGCTACACCTTC. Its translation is CASSFKLSYGYTF.

DNA of the CDR3: TGTGCCAGCAGCGCCACGACACAAGGCCGCCCCGGGGAGCTGTTTTTT. It is translated as CASSATTQGRPGELFF. V gene TRBV13 combines with J gene TRBJ2-2, with D uncertain. CDR3 length: 16 residues. Germline V lookup: CDR1 PRHDT, CDR2 FYEKMQ (reference sequence). V shed 5 bases and J shed 6 bases, with 19 bases lying between them.

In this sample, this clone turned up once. CDR3 sequence: CASRNREHYEQYF. DNA for the CDR3: TGTGCCAGCAGAAACAGGGAGCACTACGAGCAGTACTTC. The V gene is TRBV5-8, the J gene TRBJ2-7, with a weak D call TRBD1 (6 bases). With 5 bases removed from V and 3 bases from J, the gap between germline ends came to 12 bases. CDR3 length: 13 amino acids. CDR1 SGHTS and CDR2 YDEGEE come from the germline V gene.

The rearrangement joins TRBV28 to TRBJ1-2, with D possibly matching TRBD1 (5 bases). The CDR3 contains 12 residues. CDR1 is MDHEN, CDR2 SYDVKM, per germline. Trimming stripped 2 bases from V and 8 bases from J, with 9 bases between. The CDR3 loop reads CASSLGAQGYTF. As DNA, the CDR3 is TGTGCCAGCAGTTTAGGGGCGCAGGGCTACACCTTC.

The CDR3 protein is CASSQDGGGAADTQYF. CDR3 DNA: TGCGCCAGCAGCCAAGATGGCGGGGGGGCAGCAGATACGCAGTATTTT. The chain couples TRBV4-3 to TRBJ2-3; 9 positions match TRBD2. This CDR3 comprises 16 residues. The trim removed 0 bases at V and 4 bases at J, leaving 5 bases unmatched. The V gene's germline CDR1 is LGHNA and CDR2 YSLEER.

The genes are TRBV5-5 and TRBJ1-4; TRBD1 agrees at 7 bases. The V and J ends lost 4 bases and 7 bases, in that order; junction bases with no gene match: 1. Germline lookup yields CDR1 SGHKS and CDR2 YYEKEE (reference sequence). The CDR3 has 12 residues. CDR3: CASSRQGEKLFF. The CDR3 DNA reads TGTGCCAGCAGCAGACAGGGTGAAAAACTGTTTTTT.

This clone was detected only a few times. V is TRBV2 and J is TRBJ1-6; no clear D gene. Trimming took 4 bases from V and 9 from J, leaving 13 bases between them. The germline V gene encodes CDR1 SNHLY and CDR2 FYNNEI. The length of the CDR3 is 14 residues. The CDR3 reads CASSAEGRSSPLHF. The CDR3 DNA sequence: TGTGCCAGCAGTGCTGAGGGAAGGAGTTCACCCCTCCACTTT.

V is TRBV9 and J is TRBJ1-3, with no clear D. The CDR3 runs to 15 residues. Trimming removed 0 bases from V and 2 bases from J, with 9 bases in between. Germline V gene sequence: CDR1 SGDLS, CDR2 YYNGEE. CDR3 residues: CASSVDSGTGNTIYF. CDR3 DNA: TGTGCCAGCAGCGTAGATAGCGGTACTGGAAACACCATATATTTT.